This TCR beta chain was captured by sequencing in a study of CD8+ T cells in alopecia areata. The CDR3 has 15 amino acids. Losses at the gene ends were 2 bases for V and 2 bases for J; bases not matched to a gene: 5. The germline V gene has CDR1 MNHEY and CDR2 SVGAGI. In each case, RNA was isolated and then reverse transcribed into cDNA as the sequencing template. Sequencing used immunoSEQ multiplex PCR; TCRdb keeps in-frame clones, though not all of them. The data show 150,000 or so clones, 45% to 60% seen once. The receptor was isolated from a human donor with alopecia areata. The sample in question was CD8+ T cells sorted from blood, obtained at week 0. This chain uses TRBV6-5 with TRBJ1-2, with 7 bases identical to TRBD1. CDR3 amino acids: CASSYLLGQNYGYTF. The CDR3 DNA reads TGTGCCAGCAGTTACCTGTTGGGACAGAACTATGGCTACACCTTC.